The 4 T cell receptor beta chains given below trace back to one sample, sequenced in a study of spatial heterogeneity in lung cancer. TCRdb ran MiXCR on the 5' RACE reads and lists one entry per CDR3 protein. The data hold under 150,000 distinct CDR3 sequences, with approximately 12% observed a single time. The sample's time point: blood at routine non-recurrence follow-up after resection. Unsorted samples of tumor, nontumor lung or frozen PBMC had their whole RNA sequenced. The sequenced sample was PBMCs, obtained at follow-up. These receptors came from a male donor with early-stage non-small cell lung cancer.

This clonotype came up many times. The chain links TRBV28 to TRBJ2-4, with D perhaps matching TRBD1 (5 bases). V shed 7 bases and J shed 0 bases, with 13 bases lying between them. The CDR3 is made up of 15 amino acids. Germline V gene sequence: CDR1 MDHEN, CDR2 SYDVKM. CDR3 DNA sequence: TGTGCCAGCACTACCACAGGTTTAGCCAAAAACATTCAGTACTTC. Its protein is CASTTTGLAKNIQYF.

This clonotype has more than one count but fewer than ten. The chain joins TRBV20-1 to TRBJ2-7, with 9 bases matching TRBD1. The length of the CDR3 is 14 residues. The V segment lost 5 bases and the J segment 1 base; nucleotides outside the gene matches: 6. Germline V gives CDR1 DFQATT, CDR2 SNEGSKA (reference sequence). This chain's CDR3 is CSAGGTGRSYEQYF. The CDR3 DNA reads as TGCAGTGCTGGCGGGACAGGGCGATCCTACGAGCAGTACTTC.

This clonotype was found many times. This chain joins TRBV28 and TRBJ2-7, with D perhaps TRBD1 or TRBD2 (5 bases each). Per germline, CDR1 MDHEN and CDR2 SYDVKM. The CDR3 sequence is 16 residues long. Trimming removed 6 bases at V and 0 bases at J, with 18 bases between. CDR3: CASSPPGPVGSYEQYF. CDR3 nucleotide sequence: TGTGCCAGCAGCCCACCGGGACCTGTGGGCTCCTACGAGCAGTACTTC.

The sample holds many counts of this clonotype. The genes are TRBV7-8 and TRBJ2-5, with 14 bases matching TRBD2. The trim removed 5 bases at V and 5 bases at J, leaving 13 bases unmatched. The CDR3 is 18 amino acids. Germline V gene lookup returns CDR1 SGHVS and CDR2 FQNEAQ. The CDR3 loop reads CASSRTATSGGARETQYF. The CDR3 DNA reads TGTGCCAGCAGCCGAACCGCGACTAGCGGGGGGGCCAGGGAGACCCAGTACTTC.